The 2 T cell receptor beta chains below were found in one sample sequenced in a study of blood T cell repertoires in COVID-19. The data were produced by immunoSEQ multiplex PCR, yet TCRdb's version contains in-frame clones alone and is incomplete. The sample holds about 140,000 clones, 85% to 90% seen once. Source material: peripheral blood. The origin of the receptors is a woman aged 80 or older with acute or convalescent COVID-19.

The chain is built from TRBV5-1 and TRBJ1-5; 9 positions agree with TRBD1. This CDR3 region has 14 residues. V lost 4 bases and J lost 5; bases outside the gene matches: 4. Germline V gives CDR1 SGHRS, CDR2 YFSETQ. The CDR3, as DNA: TGCGCCAGCAGCGAACAGGGGGCGGATCAGCCCCAGCATTTT. It specifies CASSEQGADQPQHF.

The chain carries TRBV3-1 (or the pseudogene TRBV3-2) and TRBJ1-6; possible D gene TRBD1, 5 bases. Trimming took 4 bases from V and 10 from J, leaving 14 bases between them. The CDR3 has 14 amino acids. Germline CDR1 and CDR2: LGHDT and YNNKEL (reference sequence). Here the CDR3 DNA reads TGTGCCAGCAGCCCGGCGGGGCGTCCATCACCCCTCCACTTT. Translation: CASSPAGRPSPLHF.